This T cell receptor (beta chain) was identified in a study of blood T cell repertoires in COVID-19. The table came from immunoSEQ multiplex PCR; TCRdb's copy has only in-frame clones and leaves some out. The sample carries roughly 42,000 clones, 85% to 90% recorded once. The ends were cut back, 5 bases at V and 3 bases at J, with 13 bases in the middle. Germline CDR1 SGHTA, CDR2 FQGNSA. The CDR3 has 15 residues. V gene TRBV7-2 combines with J gene TRBJ1-4; D may be TRBD1 (5 bases). Sequenced: peripheral blood. The sequence derives from a man in his thirties or forties with active or convalescent COVID-19. The CDR3 reads CASSPRAGPNEKLFF. The CDR3 nucleotides are TGTGCCAGCAGCCCCCGGGCAGGGCCTAATGAAAAACTGTTTTTT.